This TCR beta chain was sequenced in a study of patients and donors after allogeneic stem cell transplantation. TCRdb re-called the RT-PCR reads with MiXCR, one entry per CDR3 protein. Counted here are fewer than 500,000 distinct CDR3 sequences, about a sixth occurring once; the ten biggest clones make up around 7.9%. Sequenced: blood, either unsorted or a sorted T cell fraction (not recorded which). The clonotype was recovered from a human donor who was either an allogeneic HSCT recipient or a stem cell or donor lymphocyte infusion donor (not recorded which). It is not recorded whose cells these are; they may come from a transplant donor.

CDR3 sequence: CASREWSGSTDTQYF. DNA of the CDR3: TGTGCCAGCAGGGAATGGAGCGGGAGCACAGATACGCAGTATTTT. This chain joins TRBV9 and TRBJ2-3; maybe TRBD2 (6 bases). Trimming took off 5 bases at V and 0 bases at J, with 13 bases between the two ends. The CDR3 sequence is 15 residues long. Germline V gene data show CDR1 as SGDLS and CDR2 as YYNGEE.